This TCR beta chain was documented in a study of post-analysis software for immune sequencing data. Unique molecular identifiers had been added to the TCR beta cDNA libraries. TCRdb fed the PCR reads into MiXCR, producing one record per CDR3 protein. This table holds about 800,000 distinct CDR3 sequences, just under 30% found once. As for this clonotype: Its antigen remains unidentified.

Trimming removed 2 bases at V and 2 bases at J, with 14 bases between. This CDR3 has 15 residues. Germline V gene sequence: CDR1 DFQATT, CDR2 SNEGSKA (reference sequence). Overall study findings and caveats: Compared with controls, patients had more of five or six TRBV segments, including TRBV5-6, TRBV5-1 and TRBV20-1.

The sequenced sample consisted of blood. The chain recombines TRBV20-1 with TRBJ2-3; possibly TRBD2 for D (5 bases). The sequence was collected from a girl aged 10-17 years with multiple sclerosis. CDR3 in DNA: TGCAGTGCTAGACTGTTTGGACTTGCCACAGATACGCAGTATTTT. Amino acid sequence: CSARLFGLATDTQYF.